This T cell receptor beta chain was documented in a study of blood T cell repertoires in COVID-19 (TCRdb year 2020). A note on the overall study: Samples covering the acute and convalescent phases of COVID-19 were provided by collaborators in the United States, Italy and Spain. The material from the prospective study consisted of cDNA or gDNA derived from T cells, B-cell-depleted T cells, or PBMCs. Deeply sampled blood TCRbeta repertoires from subjects exposed to, actively infected with, or recovered from COVID-19 were included in the dataset. A freely available public database, intended as a resource for researchers studying the immune response to SARS-CoV-2, is where the repertoires were released. Samples were obtained from the ongoing ImmuneRACE study (first 160 participants) and from some 1,200 subjects provided by 6 global collaborators. Nearly every sample came with metadata listing a de-identified subject ID, COVID-19 status, age in years and sex. HLA class I and class II types, where available, came from metadata supplied by the sample provider rather than from assay-based typing. Findings and caveats that apply to the study as a whole: How much clinical and demographic metadata was included differed by source and by participant, and the metadata was provided uncurated.

With regard to this clone: Its antigen has not been determined. Base-call qualities are not available, and no considerably larger clone is one nucleotide away.

The CDR3 runs 14 residues from the cysteine to the phenylalanine. The entry retains the CDR3 DNA only, 42 bases that are in frame from base 1. The V end loses 3 bases and the J end loses 4 bases, and a stretch of 11 bases separates them. Based on the germline V gene (reference sequence), the CDR1 and CDR2 sequences are SEHNR and FQNEAQ. Collaborating institutions collected whole blood in K2EDTA tubes following their own protocols. Collaborator samples were shipped for TCRbeta analysis as frozen whole blood, isolated PBMCs, or DNA extracted from either sample type. The immunoSEQ Assay, a bias-controlled multiplex PCR, was used to amplify TCRbeta CDR3 regions from genomic DNA. Per the original workflow: The number of nucleated cells in each sample was estimated by amplification of reference gene primers within the assay. To quantify the absolute abundance of each unique TCRbeta CDR3 rearrangement, sequence reads were collapsed and filtered. Productive Simpson clonality was computed per sample as the square root of Simpson's diversity index over productive rearrangements. TCRdb took over this immuneACCESS table, retaining in-frame rearrangements with V and J assigned. Such tables are incomplete; in checked studies, under half of the missing clones stem from an unresolved V gene, and the remainder is unexplained. V and J calls plus clone size are reproduced from that table; the DNA served to infer D and trimming. This sample comprises tens of thousands of clones, approximately 85% of them detected only once. Together, the top ten hold 5.5% to 7.5% of the sample.

Here the chain combines TRBV7-9 and TRBJ2-3, with TRBD2 perhaps the D gene, on 5 matching bases. The receptor was isolated from a man aged 55 to 70 with acute or convalescent COVID-19. The source material was peripheral blood. The CDR3 region has the sequence CASSFYHGADTQYF. The nucleotide sequence reads as follows: TGTGCCAGCAGCTTTTATCACGGGGCAGATACGCAGTATTTT.